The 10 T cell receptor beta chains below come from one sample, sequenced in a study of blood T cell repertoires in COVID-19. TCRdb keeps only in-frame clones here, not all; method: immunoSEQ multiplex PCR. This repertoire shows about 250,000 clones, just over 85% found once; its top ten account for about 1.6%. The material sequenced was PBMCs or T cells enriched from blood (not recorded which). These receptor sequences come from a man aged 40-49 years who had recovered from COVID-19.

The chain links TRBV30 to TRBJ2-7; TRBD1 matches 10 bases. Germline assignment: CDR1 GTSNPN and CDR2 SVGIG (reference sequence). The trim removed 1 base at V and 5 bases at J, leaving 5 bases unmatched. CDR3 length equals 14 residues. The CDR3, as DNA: TGTGCCTGGAGTGGGGGACAGGGGATCCACGAGCAGTACTTC. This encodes CAWSGGQGIHEQYF.

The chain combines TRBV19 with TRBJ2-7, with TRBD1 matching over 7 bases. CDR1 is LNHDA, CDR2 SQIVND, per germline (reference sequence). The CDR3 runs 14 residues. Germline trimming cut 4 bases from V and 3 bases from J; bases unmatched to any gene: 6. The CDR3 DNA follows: TGTGCCAGTAGTACCGGGACAGAGAACTACGAGCAGTACTTC. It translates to CASSTGTENYEQYF.

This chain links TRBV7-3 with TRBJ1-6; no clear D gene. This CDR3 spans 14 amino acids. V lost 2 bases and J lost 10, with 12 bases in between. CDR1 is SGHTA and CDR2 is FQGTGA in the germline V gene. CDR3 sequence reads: CASSLSGDASPLHF. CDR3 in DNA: TGTGCCAGCAGCTTATCCGGGGATGCCTCACCCCTCCACTTT.

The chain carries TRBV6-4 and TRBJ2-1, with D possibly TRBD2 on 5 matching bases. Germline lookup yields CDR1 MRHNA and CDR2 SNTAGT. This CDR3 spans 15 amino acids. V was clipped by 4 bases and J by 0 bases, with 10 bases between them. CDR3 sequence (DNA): TGTGCCAGCAGTGCGGACTCGAGCTCCTACAATGAGCAGTTCTTC. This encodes CASSADSSSYNEQFF.

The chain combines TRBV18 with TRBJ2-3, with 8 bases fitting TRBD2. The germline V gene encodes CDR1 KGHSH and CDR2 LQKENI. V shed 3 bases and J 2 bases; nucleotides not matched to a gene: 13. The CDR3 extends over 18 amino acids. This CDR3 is CASSPFNPGGGNTDTQYF. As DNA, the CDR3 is TGTGCCAGCTCACCGTTCAATCCGGGGGGGGGAAACACAGATACGCAGTATTTT. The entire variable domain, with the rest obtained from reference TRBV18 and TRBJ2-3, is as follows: NAGVMQNPRHLVRRRGQEARLRCSPMKGHSHVYWYRQLPEEGLKFMVYLQKENIIDESGMPKERFSAEFPKEGPSILRIQQVVRGDSAAYFCASSPFNPGGGNTDTQYFGPGTRLTVL.

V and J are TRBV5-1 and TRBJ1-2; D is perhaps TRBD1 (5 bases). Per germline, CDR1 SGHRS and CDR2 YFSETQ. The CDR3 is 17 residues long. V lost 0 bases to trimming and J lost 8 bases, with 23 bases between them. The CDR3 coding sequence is TGCGCCAGCAGCTTGGCCAGACAACCAGGGTTCTCCGGCGGCTACACCTTC. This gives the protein CASSLARQPGFSGGYTF.

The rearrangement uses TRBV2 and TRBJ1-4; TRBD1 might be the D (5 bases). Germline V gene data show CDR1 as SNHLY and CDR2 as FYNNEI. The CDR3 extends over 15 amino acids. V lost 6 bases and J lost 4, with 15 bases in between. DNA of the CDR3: TGTGCCAGCAGAGACAGACAGACTAGTAATGAAAAACTGTTTTTT. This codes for CASRDRQTSNEKLFF.

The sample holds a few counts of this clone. CDR3 in DNA: TGTGCCATCAGTGACGACTACTATGGCTACACCTTC. Its protein is CAISDDYYGYTF. The V and J genes are TRBV10-3 and TRBJ1-2; D is undetermined. V gave up 3 bases and J gave up 3 bases, with 5 bases separating them. CDR3 length: 12 amino acids. CDR1 is ENHRY, CDR2 SYGVKD, per germline.

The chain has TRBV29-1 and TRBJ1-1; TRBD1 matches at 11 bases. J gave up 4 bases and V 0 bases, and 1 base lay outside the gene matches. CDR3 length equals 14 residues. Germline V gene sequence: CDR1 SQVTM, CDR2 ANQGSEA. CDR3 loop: CSVEEGQGVTEAFF. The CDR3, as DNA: TGCAGCGTTGAAGAGGGACAGGGGGTCACTGAAGCTTTCTTT.

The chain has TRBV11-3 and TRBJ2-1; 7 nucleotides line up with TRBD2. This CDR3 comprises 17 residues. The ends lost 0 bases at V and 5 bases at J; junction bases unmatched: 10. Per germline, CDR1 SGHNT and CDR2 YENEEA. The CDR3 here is CASSLETLSGPHNEQFF. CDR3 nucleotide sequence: TGTGCCAGCAGCTTAGAGACCCTTAGCGGGCCCCACAATGAGCAGTTCTTC.